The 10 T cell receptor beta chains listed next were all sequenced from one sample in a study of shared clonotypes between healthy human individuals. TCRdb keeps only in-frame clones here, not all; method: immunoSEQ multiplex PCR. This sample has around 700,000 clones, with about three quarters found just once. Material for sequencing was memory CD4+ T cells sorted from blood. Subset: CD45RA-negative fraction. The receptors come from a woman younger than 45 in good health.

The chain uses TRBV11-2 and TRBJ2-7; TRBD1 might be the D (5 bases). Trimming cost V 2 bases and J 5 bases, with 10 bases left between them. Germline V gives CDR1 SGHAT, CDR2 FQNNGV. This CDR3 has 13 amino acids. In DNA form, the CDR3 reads TGTGCCAGCAGCTTACTACAGGCAAACGAGCAGTACTTC. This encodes CASSLLQANEQYF.

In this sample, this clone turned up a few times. The CDR3 spells CASYGAGGYNEQFF. Written as DNA, the CDR3 is TGCGCCAGCTACGGAGCGGGGGGATACAATGAGCAGTTCTTC. This chain connects TRBV5-1 to TRBJ2-1; 9 positions agree with TRBD2. Per the germline V gene, CDR1 is SGHRS and CDR2 is YFSETQ. V shed 7 bases, J shed 4 bases, and the junction held 6 bases outside the gene matches. This CDR3 has 14 amino acids.

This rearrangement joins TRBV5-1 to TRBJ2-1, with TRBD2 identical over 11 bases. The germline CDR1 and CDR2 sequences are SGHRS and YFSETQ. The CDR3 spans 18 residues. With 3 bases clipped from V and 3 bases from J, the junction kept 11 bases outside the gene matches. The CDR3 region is CASSSQSLTSGNYNEQFF. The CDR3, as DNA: TGCGCCAGCAGCTCCCAGTCCCTGACTAGCGGGAACTACAATGAGCAGTTCTTC.

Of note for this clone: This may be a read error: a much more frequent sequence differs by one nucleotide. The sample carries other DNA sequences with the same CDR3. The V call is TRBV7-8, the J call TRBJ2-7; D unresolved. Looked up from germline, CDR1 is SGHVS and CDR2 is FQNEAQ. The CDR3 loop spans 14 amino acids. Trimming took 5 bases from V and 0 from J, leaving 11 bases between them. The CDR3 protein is CASSPQRDSYEQYF. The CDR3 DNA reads TGTGCCAGCAGCCCACAGCGTGACTCCTACGAGCAGTACTTC.

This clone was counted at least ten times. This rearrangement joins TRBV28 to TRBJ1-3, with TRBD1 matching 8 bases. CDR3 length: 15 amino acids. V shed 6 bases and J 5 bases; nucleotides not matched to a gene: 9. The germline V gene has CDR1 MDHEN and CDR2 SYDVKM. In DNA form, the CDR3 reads TGTGCCAGCAGGCCCGGACAGGGATATAGAAACACCATATATTTT. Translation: CASRPGQGYRNTIYF.

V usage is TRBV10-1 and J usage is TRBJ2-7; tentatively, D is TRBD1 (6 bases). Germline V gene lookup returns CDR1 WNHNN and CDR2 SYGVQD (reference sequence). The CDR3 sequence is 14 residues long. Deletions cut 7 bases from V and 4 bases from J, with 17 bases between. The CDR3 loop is CASTDDITGYEQYF. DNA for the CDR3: TGCGCCAGCACCGACGACATAACAGGGTACGAGCAGTACTTC.

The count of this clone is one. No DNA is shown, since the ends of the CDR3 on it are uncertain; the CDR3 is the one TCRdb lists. CDR3 residues: CASSFGEGLEQYF. The chain uses TRBV28 and TRBJ2-7. The V gene's germline CDR1 is MDHEN and CDR2 SYDVKM. Ends included, the CDR3 has 13 residues.

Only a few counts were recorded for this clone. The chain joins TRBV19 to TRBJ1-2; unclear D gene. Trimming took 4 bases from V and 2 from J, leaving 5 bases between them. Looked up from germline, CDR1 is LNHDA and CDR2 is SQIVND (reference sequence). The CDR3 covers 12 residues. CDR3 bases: TGTGCCAGTAGTAGGCAGAACTATGGCTACACCTTC. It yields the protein CASSRQNYGYTF. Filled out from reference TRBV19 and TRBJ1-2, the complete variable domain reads DGGITQSPKYLFRKEGQNVTLSCEQNLNHDAMYWYRQDPGQGLRLIYYSQIVNDFQKGDIAEGYSVSREKKESFPLTVTSAQKNPTAFYLCASSRQNYGYTFGSGTRLTVV.

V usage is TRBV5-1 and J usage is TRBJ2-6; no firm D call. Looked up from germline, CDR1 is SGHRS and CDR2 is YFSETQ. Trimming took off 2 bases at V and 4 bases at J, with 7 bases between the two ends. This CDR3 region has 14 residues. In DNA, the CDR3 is TGCGCCAGCAGCTTTTCTGCCGGGGCCAACGTCCTGACTTTC. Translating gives CASSFSAGANVLTF.

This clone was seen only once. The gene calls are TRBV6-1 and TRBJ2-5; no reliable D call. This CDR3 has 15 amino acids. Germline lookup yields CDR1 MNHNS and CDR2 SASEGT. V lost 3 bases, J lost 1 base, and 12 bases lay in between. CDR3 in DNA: TGTGCCAGCAGTGATAACTTAGCAGTCCAAGAGACCCAGTACTTC. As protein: CASSDNLAVQETQYF.